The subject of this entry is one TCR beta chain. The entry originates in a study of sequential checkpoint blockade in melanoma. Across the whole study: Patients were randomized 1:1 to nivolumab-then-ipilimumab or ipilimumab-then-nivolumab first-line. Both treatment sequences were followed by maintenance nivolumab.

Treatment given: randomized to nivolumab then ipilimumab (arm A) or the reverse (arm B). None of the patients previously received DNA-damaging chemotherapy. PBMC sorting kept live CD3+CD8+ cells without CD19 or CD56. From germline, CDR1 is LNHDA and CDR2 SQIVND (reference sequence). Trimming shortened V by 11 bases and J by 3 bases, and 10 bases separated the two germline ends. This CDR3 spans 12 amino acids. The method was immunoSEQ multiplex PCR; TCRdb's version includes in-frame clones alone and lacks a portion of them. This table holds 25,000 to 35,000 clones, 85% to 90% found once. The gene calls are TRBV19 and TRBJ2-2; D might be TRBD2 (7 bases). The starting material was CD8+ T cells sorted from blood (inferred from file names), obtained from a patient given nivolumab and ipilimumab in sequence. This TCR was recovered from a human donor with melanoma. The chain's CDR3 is CAGGGDTGELFF. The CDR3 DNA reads TGTGCCGGAGGGGGGGACACCGGGGAGCTGTTTTTT. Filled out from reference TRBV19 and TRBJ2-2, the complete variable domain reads DGGITQSPKYLFRKEGQNVTLSCEQNLNHDAMYWYRQDPGQGLRLIYYSQIVNDFQKGDIAEGYSVSREKKESFPLTVTSAQKNPTAFYLCAGGGDTGELFFGEGSRLTVL.